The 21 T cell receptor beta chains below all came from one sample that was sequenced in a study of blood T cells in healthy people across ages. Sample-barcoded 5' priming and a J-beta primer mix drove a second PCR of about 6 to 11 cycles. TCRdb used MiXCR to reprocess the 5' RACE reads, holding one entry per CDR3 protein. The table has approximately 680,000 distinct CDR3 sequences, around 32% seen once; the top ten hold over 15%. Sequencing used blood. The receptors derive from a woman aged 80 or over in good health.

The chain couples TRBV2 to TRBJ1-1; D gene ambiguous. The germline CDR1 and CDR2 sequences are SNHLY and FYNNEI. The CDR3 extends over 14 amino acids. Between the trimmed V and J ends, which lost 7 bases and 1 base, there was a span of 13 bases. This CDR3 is CASIARSRNTEAFF. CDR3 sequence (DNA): TGTGCCAGCATAGCCCGGAGCCGGAACACTGAAGCTTTCTTT.

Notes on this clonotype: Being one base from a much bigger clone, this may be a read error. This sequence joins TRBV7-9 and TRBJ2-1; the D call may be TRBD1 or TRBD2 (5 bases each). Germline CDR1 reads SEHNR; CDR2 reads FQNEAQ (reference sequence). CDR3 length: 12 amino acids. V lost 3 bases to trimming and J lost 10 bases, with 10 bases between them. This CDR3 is CASSFPGSEQFF. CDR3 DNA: TGTGCCAGCAGCTTCCCAGGGAGCGAGCAGTTCTTC.

CDR3 sequence reads: CASSPLSSDTQYF. CDR3 coding DNA: TGTGCCAGCTCACCCTTGAGTTCAGATACGCAGTATTTT. The V gene is TRBV18, the J gene TRBJ2-3; D not certain. V was trimmed by 3 bases and J by 4 bases, leaving 8 bases between them. This CDR3 has 13 residues. Germline V gives CDR1 KGHSH, CDR2 LQKENI.

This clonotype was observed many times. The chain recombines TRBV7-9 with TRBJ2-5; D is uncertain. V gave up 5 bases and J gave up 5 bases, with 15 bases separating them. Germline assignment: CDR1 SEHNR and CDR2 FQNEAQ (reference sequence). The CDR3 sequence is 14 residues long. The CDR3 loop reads CASSTPVGFETQYF. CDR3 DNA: TGTGCCAGCAGCACGCCGGTAGGGTTTGAGACCCAGTACTTC.

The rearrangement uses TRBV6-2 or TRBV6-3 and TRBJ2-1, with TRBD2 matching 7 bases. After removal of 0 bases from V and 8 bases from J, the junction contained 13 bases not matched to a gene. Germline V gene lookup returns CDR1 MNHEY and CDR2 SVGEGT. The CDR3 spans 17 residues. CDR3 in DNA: TGTGCCAGCAGTTACTCGAGCGGGACGCCCCTGTTGGATGAGCAGTTCTTC. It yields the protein CASSYSSGTPLLDEQFF.

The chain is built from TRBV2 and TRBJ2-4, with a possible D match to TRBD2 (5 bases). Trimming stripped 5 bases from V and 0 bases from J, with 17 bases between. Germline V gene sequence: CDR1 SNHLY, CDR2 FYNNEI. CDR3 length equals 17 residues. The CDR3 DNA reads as TGTGCCAGCAGTTCCACCTCAACTAGACTAGCCAAAAACATTCAGTACTTC. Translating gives CASSSTSTRLAKNIQYF. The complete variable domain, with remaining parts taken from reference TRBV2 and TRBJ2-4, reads EPEVTQTPSHQVTQMGQEVILRCVPISNHLYFYWYRQILGQKVEFLVSFYNNEISEKSEIFDDQFSVERPDGSNFTLKIRSTKLEDSAMYFCASSSTSTRLAKNIQYFGAGTRLSVL.

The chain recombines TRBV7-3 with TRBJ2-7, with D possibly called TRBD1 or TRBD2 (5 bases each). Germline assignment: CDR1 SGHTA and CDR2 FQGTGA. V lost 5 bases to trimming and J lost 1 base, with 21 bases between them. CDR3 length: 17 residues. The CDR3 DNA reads TGTGCCAGCAGCCCCGGGATCGCGGTGGGGGTATCCTACGAGCAGTACTTC. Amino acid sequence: CASSPGIAVGVSYEQYF.

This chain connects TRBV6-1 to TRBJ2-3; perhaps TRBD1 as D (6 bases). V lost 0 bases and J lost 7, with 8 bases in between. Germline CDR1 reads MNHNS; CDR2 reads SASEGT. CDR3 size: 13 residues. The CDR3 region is CASSEARGNTQYF. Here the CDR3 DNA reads TGTGCCAGCAGTGAAGCGAGGGGGAATACGCAGTATTTT.

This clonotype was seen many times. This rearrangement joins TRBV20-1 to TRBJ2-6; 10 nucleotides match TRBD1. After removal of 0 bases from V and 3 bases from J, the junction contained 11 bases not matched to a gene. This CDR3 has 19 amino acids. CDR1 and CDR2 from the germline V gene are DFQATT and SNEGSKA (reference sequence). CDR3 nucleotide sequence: TGCAGTGCTAGAGATGTGACGCGACAGGGGGCAAATGGGGCCAACGTCCTGACTTTC. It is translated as CSARDVTRQGANGANVLTF.

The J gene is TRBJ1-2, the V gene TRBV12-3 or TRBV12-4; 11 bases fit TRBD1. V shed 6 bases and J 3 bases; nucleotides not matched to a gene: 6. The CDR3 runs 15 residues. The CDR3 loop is CASRAQGQGDYGYTF. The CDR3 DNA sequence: TGTGCCAGCAGGGCCCAGGGACAGGGGGACTATGGCTACACCTTC.

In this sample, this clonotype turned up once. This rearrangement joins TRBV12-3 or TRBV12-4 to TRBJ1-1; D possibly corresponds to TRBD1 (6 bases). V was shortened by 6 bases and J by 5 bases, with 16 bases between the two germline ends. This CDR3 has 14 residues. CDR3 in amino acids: CASRLRGARTEAFF. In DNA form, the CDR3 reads TGTGCCAGCAGGTTACGGGGGGCGAGGACTGAAGCTTTCTTT.

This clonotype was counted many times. Here the CDR3 DNA reads TGTGCCAGCAGCTTAGATGAGGGTCGGGGCTATGGCTACACCTTC. Translation: CASSLDEGRGYGYTF. The V and J genes are TRBV7-2 and TRBJ1-2, with D unclear. This CDR3 region has 15 residues. V shed 1 base and J shed 4 bases, with 13 bases lying between them. Germline assignment: CDR1 SGHTA and CDR2 FQGNSA.

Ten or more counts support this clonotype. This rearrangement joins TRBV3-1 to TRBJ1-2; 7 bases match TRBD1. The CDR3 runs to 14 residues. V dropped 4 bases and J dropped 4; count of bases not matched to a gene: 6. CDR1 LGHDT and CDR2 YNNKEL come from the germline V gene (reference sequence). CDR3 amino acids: CASSRGQTLYGYTF. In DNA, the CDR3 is TGTGCCAGCAGCCGGGGACAGACACTCTATGGCTACACCTTC.

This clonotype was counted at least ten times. The CDR3 here is CSASMKSPVGGGYTF. For the CDR3, the DNA is TGCAGTGCTAGTATGAAAAGCCCTGTAGGAGGGGGCTACACCTTC. The chain recombines TRBV20-1 with TRBJ1-2; D gene ambiguous. CDR3 length equals 15 residues. CDR1 and CDR2 from the germline V gene are DFQATT and SNEGSKA (reference sequence). The germline V and J ends were trimmed by 3 bases and 8 bases, with 22 bases remaining between them.

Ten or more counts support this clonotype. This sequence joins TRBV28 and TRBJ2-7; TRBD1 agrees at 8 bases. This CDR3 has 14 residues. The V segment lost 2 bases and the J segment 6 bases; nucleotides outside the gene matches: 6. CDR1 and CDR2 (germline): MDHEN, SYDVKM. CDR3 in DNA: TGTGCCAGCAGTTTACAGGGGGCAAAGGCCGAGCAGTACTTC. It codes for CASSLQGAKAEQYF. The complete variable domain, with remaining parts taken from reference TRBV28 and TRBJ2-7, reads DVKVTQSSRYLVKRTGEKVFLECVQDMDHENMFWYRQDPGLGLRLIYFSYDVKMKEKGDIPEGYSVSREKKERFSLILESASTNQTSMYLCASSLQGAKAEQYFGPGTRLTVT.

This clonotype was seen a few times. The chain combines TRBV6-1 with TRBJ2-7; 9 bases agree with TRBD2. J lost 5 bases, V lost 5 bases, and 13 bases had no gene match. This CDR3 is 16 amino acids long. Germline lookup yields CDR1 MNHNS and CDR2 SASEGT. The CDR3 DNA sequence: TGTGCCAGCAGTCCGCGGGAGGGGGCGGCTTTGAACGAGCAGTACTTC. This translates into CASSPREGAALNEQYF.

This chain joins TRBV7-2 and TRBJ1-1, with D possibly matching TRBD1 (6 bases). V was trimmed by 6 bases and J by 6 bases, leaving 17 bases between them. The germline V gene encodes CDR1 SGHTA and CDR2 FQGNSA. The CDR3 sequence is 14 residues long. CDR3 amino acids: CASRPGVMVAEAFF. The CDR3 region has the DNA TGTGCCAGCAGGCCAGGGGTAATGGTTGCTGAAGCTTTCTTT.

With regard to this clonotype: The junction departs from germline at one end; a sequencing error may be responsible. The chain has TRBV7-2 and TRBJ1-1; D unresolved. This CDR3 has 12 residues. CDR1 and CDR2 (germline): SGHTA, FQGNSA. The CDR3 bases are TGTGCCAGCAGCTTAGTGAAGACTGAAGCTTTCTTT. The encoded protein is CASSLVKTEAFF.

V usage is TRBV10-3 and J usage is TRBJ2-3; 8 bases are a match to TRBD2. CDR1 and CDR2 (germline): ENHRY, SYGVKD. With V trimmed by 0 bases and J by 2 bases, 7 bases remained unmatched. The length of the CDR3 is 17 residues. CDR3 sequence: CAISESMGLGSTDTQYF. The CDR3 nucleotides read TGTGCCATCAGTGAGTCGATGGGACTAGGTTCCACAGATACGCAGTATTTT.

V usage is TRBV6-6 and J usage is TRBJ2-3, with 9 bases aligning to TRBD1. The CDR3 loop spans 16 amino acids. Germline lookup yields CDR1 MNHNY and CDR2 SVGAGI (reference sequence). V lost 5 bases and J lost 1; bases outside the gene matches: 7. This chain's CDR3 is CASSPTGGRGTDTQYF. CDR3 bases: TGTGCCAGCAGTCCTACAGGGGGCAGGGGCACAGATACGCAGTATTTT.

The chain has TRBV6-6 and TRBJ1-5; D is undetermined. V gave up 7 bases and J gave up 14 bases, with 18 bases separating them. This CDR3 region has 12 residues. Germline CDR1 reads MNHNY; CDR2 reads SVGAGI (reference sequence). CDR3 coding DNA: TGTGCCAGCACCACACCGAGGCTTCCCAAGCATTTT. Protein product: CASTTPRLPKHF.